A single sample gave rise to the 15 T cell receptor beta chains below, sequenced in a study of Ad26.COV2.S vaccination and SARS-CoV-2 variants. Profiled with immunoSEQ multiplex PCR; TCRdb holds only in-frame clones, not every one. The sample shows 400,000 to 450,000 clones, over 75% of them seen only once. The sample's treatment: 15 to 20 received Ad26.COV2.S at low or high dose, single or two shots; a few received placebo; per-sample allocation not given. It was on day 63 after the first vaccine or placebo injection that samples were taken. The sample in question was peripheral blood, obtained in a trial of Ad26.COV2.S vaccine versus placebo. These receptors originate from a person aged 18-60 years who received the Ad26.COV2.S COVID-19 vaccine or a placebo.

The V and J genes are TRBV29-1 and TRBJ2-3, with D possibly called TRBD1 or TRBD2 (7 bases each). The CDR3 length is 14 residues. V was shortened by 6 bases and J by 1 base, with 14 bases between the two germline ends. Germline assignment: CDR1 SQVTM and CDR2 ANQGSEA. The CDR3 protein is CSVGGGPRTDTQYF. The DNA for the CDR3 is TGCAGCGTGGGAGGGGGCCCCCGCACAGATACGCAGTATTTT.

V and J are TRBV7-8 and TRBJ2-5, with D tentatively TRBD1 (5 bases). V was pared by 1 base and J by 5 bases, with 11 bases between. CDR1 is SGHVS and CDR2 is FQNEAQ in the germline V gene. The CDR3 loop spans 14 amino acids. This CDR3 reads CASSLVAGSETQYF. The CDR3 nucleotides are TGTGCCAGCAGCTTAGTGGCAGGGTCGGAGACCCAGTACTTC.

The V gene is TRBV4-1, the J gene TRBJ1-5; D remains unclear. V was pared by 0 bases and J by 3 bases, with 6 bases between. Germline V gives CDR1 MGHRA, CDR2 YSYEKL. CDR3 length: 14 residues. CDR3 in amino acids: CASSQDPNNQPQHF. In DNA, the CDR3 is TGCGCCAGCAGCCAAGATCCGAACAATCAGCCCCAGCATTTT.

The rearrangement joins TRBV18 to TRBJ2-1; no reliable D call. Germline V gene data show CDR1 as KGHSH and CDR2 as LQKENI. This CDR3 spans 14 amino acids. V lost 1 base and J lost 4, with 8 bases in between. The CDR3 loop is CASSPLLSYNEQFF. The CDR3 DNA reads TGTGCCAGCTCACCACTTTTGAGTTACAATGAGCAGTTCTTC.

The chain joins TRBV6-6 to TRBJ2-5; D not certain. Germline loops: CDR1 MNHNY, CDR2 SVGAGI (reference sequence). This CDR3 spans 12 amino acids. V gave up 6 bases and J gave up 3 bases, with 8 bases separating them. CDR3 region: CASSPTKETQYF. The CDR3 DNA reads TGTGCCAGCAGCCCAACCAAAGAGACCCAGTACTTC.

The CDR3 spells CASSLGLADTYEQYF. CDR3 nucleotide sequence: TGCGCCAGCAGCTTGGGACTAGCGGACACTTACGAGCAGTACTTC. The V and J genes are TRBV5-1 and TRBJ2-7; TRBD2 matches at 9 bases. CDR1 is SGHRS and CDR2 is YFSETQ in the germline V gene. This CDR3 region has 15 residues. Trimming took 0 bases from V and 4 from J; bases not matched to a gene: 5.

This CDR3 reads CASSLNPFLDYGYTF. CDR3 sequence (DNA): TGTGCCAGCAGCTTAAACCCCTTCCTGGACTATGGCTACACCTTC. The rearrangement links TRBV7-9 to TRBJ1-2; D is unclear. Germline V gene lookup returns CDR1 SEHNR and CDR2 FQNEAQ (reference sequence). Deletions cut 2 bases from V and 3 bases from J, with 13 bases between. The CDR3 runs 15 residues.

The CDR3 nucleotides read TGTGCCAGCAGCCAGCCACCGACAGGGGTGAATTCACCCCTCCACTTT. This translates into CASSQPPTGVNSPLHF. J is TRBJ1-6 and V is TRBV6-6; 8 positions match TRBD1. Germline loops: CDR1 MNHNY, CDR2 SVGAGI (reference sequence). The trim removed 6 bases at V and 7 bases at J, leaving 11 bases unmatched. CDR3 length: 16 amino acids.

This rearrangement joins TRBV30 to TRBJ2-1; 8 positions match TRBD2. This CDR3 has 14 amino acids. V was pared by 2 bases and J by 5 bases, with 5 bases of the junction left unmatched. The V gene's germline CDR1 is GTSNPN and CDR2 SVGIG (reference sequence). CDR3 in amino acids: CAWSWGAGDNEQFF. Here the CDR3 DNA reads TGTGCCTGGAGTTGGGGAGCGGGGGACAATGAGCAGTTCTTC.

The rearrangement links TRBV6-5 to TRBJ1-1; 7 bases are a match to TRBD1. CDR3 length: 13 amino acids. After removal of 10 bases from V and 2 bases from J, the junction contained 7 bases not matched to a gene. CDR1 and CDR2 (germline): MNHEY, SVGAGI. The CDR3 reads CATSRGGNTEAFF. The CDR3 DNA reads TGTGCCACGAGCAGGGGGGGAAACACTGAAGCTTTCTTT.

This chain links TRBV9 with TRBJ2-3, with 7 bases that match TRBD1. CDR3 length equals 16 residues. From germline, CDR1 is SGDLS and CDR2 YYNGEE. V lost 4 bases, J lost 2 bases, and 10 bases stayed unmatched. This CDR3 is CASSQGTDVYTDTQYF. CDR3 sequence (DNA): TGTGCCAGCAGCCAGGGGACAGACGTATACACAGATACGCAGTATTTT.

The chain combines TRBV30 with TRBJ2-7, with 9 bases aligning to TRBD2. Germline CDR1 GTSNPN, CDR2 SVGIG (reference sequence). The V gene end was trimmed by 2 bases and the J gene end by 6 bases; junction bases not matched to a gene: 8. CDR3 length: 14 amino acids. The CDR3 reads CAWSPGTSLTEQYF. The CDR3 DNA sequence: TGTGCCTGGAGTCCCGGGACTAGCTTAACCGAGCAGTACTTC.

The gene calls are TRBV5-4 and TRBJ2-5; D assignment may be TRBD1 or TRBD2 (6 bases each). CDR3 length equals 12 residues. The V gene's germline CDR1 is SGHNT and CDR2 YYREEE (reference sequence). Deletions cut 10 bases from V and 1 base from J, with 11 bases between. In DNA, the CDR3 is TGTGCCTGCGGGACATTCCAAGAGACCCAGTACTTC. It codes for CACGTFQETQYF.

J is TRBJ1-6 and V is TRBV5-1, with D possibly being TRBD1 (6 bases). Trimming removed 2 bases from V and 11 bases from J, with 17 bases in between. Germline assignment: CDR1 SGHRS and CDR2 YFSETQ. The CDR3 consists of 15 residues. The CDR3 here is CASSFGAGEAPPLHF. The CDR3 nucleotides read TGCGCCAGCAGCTTCGGCGCAGGGGAAGCGCCACCCCTCCACTTT.

The CDR3 reads CATSRGSESGNTIYF. In nucleotides, the CDR3 is TGTGCCACCAGCAGAGGGTCAGAATCTGGAAACACCATATATTTT. The rearrangement uses TRBV15 and TRBJ1-3; D ambiguous. CDR3 length: 15 amino acids. Trimming took off 1 base at V and 1 base at J, with 8 bases between the two ends. Per germline, CDR1 LNHNV and CDR2 YYDKDF (reference sequence).